Presented here are 9 T cell receptor beta chains from one specimen sequenced in a study of blood T cell repertoires in COVID-19. TCRdb's table, derived via immunoSEQ multiplex PCR, lists solely in-frame clones and lacks some. The data contain 140,000 or so clones, 70% to 80% of them seen just once; the ten biggest clones take up just under 5%. The sample was peripheral blood. These receptors were collected from a woman in her 70s with COVID-19, enrolled during active disease.

The table lists this clone with a few counts. The rearrangement links TRBV15 to TRBJ1-3; 9 bases align to TRBD1. Germline V lookup: CDR1 LNHNV, CDR2 YYDKDF (reference sequence). The CDR3 is 19 residues long. V was clipped by 0 bases and J by 1 base; unmatched bases: 10. The CDR3 loop is CATSREIGTGIRSGNTIYF. The DNA of the CDR3 is TGTGCCACCAGCAGAGAGATCGGGACAGGGATTAGGTCTGGAAACACCATATATTTT.

The chain is built from TRBV7-2 and TRBJ1-2; 7 bases align to TRBD1. The CDR3 runs to 14 residues. The V segment lost 2 bases and the J segment 5 bases; nucleotides outside the gene matches: 5. CDR1 and CDR2 (germline): SGHTA, FQGNSA. CDR3: CASSLNRGEYGYTF. In DNA, the CDR3 is TGTGCCAGCAGCTTAAACAGGGGAGAATATGGCTACACCTTC.

The chain combines TRBV7-2 with TRBJ2-2, with TRBD2 matching 13 bases. With V trimmed by 5 bases and J by 5 bases, 11 bases remained unmatched. CDR3 length: 18 amino acids. CDR1 is SGHTA and CDR2 is FQGNSA in the germline V gene. The CDR3: CASSPRLAGGRGTGELFF. In DNA form, the CDR3 reads TGTGCCAGCAGCCCCAGACTAGCGGGGGGCCGGGGGACCGGGGAGCTGTTTTTT.

The V gene is TRBV7-8, the J gene TRBJ2-2; possibly TRBD2 for D (7 bases). This CDR3 comprises 18 residues. Germline CDR1 is SGHVS and CDR2 is FQNEAQ. Deletions cut 5 bases from V and 5 bases from J, with 24 bases between. CDR3 DNA sequence: TGTGCCAGCAGCCCCTCGCGGGTGTGGGGGGGCCTGACCGGGGAGCTGTTTTTT. This translates into CASSPSRVWGGLTGELFF.

The gene calls are TRBV19 and TRBJ2-2; perhaps TRBD2 as D (5 bases). Germline V gene lookup returns CDR1 LNHDA and CDR2 SQIVND (reference sequence). The CDR3 is 15 residues long. V was trimmed by 10 bases and J by 3 bases, leaving 18 bases between them. The CDR3 nucleotides are TGTGCCACCCGCCGGGGAGACTTATACACCGGGGAGCTGTTTTTT. Protein sequence: CATRRGDLYTGELFF.

This clone was seen a handful of times. The genes are TRBV28 and TRBJ1-3, with 8 bases lining up with TRBD1. Germline V gene lookup returns CDR1 MDHEN and CDR2 SYDVKM. The V segment lost 6 bases and the J segment 0 bases; nucleotides outside the gene matches: 10. The CDR3 loop spans 17 amino acids. The CDR3 loop reads CASRQNPGQGSGNTIYF. The CDR3 region has the DNA TGTGCCAGCAGACAGAACCCCGGACAGGGCTCTGGAAACACCATATATTTT.

V gene TRBV19 combines with J gene TRBJ1-5; D is perhaps TRBD1 (5 bases). The germline V gene has CDR1 LNHDA and CDR2 SQIVND (reference sequence). The CDR3 sequence is 13 residues long. Trimming took 8 bases from V and 6 from J, leaving 14 bases between them. CDR3 in amino acids: CASGQGSSQPQHF. CDR3 DNA: TGTGCCAGTGGACAAGGGTCCAGTCAGCCCCAGCATTTT.

This clone has only a few counts. V gene TRBV2 combines with J gene TRBJ1-5, with a tentative D call TRBD1 (5 bases). The CDR3 spans 16 residues. The germline V gene has CDR1 SNHLY and CDR2 FYNNEI. The ends were cut back, 4 bases at V and 1 base at J, with 14 bases in the middle. The CDR3 region is CASSVVGQLSNQPQHF. The DNA of the CDR3 is TGTGCCAGCAGTGTGGTGGGGCAGCTAAGCAATCAGCCCCAGCATTTT.

The rearrangement uses TRBV6-5 and TRBJ1-1, with 7 bases matching TRBD1. With V trimmed by 6 bases and J by 13 bases, 20 bases remained unmatched. The CDR3 sequence is 15 residues long. Germline CDR1 is MNHEY and CDR2 is SVGAGI. The CDR3 DNA reads TGTGCCAGCAGGGACCTAGACAGGGCATGGTCGAGAGTTTTCTTT. Protein product: CASRDLDRAWSRVFF.